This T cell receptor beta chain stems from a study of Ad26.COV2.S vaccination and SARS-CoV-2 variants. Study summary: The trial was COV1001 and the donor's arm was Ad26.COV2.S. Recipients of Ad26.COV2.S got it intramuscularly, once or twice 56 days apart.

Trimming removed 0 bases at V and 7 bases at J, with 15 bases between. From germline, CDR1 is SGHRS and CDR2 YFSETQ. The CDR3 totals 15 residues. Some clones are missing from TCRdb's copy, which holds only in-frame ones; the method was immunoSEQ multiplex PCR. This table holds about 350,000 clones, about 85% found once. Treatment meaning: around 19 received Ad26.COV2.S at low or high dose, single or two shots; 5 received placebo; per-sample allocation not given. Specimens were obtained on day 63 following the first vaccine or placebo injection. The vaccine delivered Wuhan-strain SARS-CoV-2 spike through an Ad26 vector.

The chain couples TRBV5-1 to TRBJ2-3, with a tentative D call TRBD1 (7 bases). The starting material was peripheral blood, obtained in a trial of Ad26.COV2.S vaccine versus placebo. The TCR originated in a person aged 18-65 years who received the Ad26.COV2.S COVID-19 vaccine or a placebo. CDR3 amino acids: CASSLERAGGNTQYF. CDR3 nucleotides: TGCGCCAGCAGCTTGGAGAGGGCAGGGGGGAATACGCAGTATTTT.